These 23 T cell receptor beta chains were all obtained from the same sample, sequenced in a study of T cell repertoires in cytomegalovirus infection. One entry per CDR3 protein results from TCRdb running MiXCR on the reads. Of about 920,000 distinct CDR3 sequences in the sample, approximately 30% were seen once. The antigens for these receptors are not known. Sequencing was performed on cultured CD8+ T cells from PBMCs, taken from culture after CMV antigen stimulation. The receptors were gathered from a human donor in good health (CMV status not recorded). Some clones in this sample may be carry-over from other donors' samples.

This clonotype has at least ten counts. Sequence at one end of the junction differs from germline and may be a read error. The chain joins TRBV7-7 to TRBJ2-2; D gene unclear. The CDR3 extends over 17 amino acids. Per the germline V gene, CDR1 is SSHAT and CDR2 is FNYEAQ (reference sequence). The CDR3 region has the DNA TGTGCTAGCAGACCGATTTTCGAGCTCATGAACACCGGGGAGCTGTTTTTT. Protein sequence: CASRPIFELMNTGELFF.

The chain uses TRBV20-1 and TRBJ1-5, with 7 positions matching TRBD1. This CDR3 region has 16 residues. In germline, CDR1 is DFQATT, CDR2 SNEGSKA (reference sequence). The junction had 15 bases not matched to a gene; V was cut back by 2 bases and J by 8 bases. In DNA, the CDR3 is TGCAGTGCTAGAATGGGGACAGAGGCCAGCTGGGAGCCCCAGCATTTT. Translated: CSARMGTEASWEPQHF.

This chain uses TRBV29-1 with TRBJ2-4, with TRBD1 matching 9 bases. CDR1 SQVTM and CDR2 ANQGSEA come from the germline V gene. V trimming: 5 bases; J trimming: 0 bases; junction bases outside the gene matches: 11. This CDR3 region has 17 residues. The CDR3 DNA reads as TGCAGCGTTTGGGACAGGGAACTCCGACTAGCCAAAAACATTCAGTACTTC. Translating it yields CSVWDRELRLAKNIQYF.

The rearrangement uses TRBV7-2 and TRBJ2-3; D not certain. V was shortened by 1 base and J by 6 bases, with 14 bases between the two germline ends. Germline V gives CDR1 SGHTA, CDR2 FQGNSA. The CDR3 loop spans 15 amino acids. CDR3 sequence reads: CASSLEWSRADTQYF. The CDR3 coding sequence is TGTGCCAGCAGCTTAGAATGGAGCCGCGCGGATACGCAGTATTTT.

This chain uses TRBV7-6 with TRBJ2-1; D possibly matches TRBD1 or TRBD2 (5 bases each). Trimming stripped 2 bases from V and 7 bases from J, with 15 bases between. Germline-derived CDR1 and CDR2 are SGHVS and FNYEAQ. The CDR3 spans 15 residues. In DNA form, the CDR3 reads TGTGCCAGCAGCTTAATCCGGGCAGAGGGGAATGAGCAGTTCTTC. Translation: CASSLIRAEGNEQFF.

This clonotype came up a few times. The chain carries TRBV4-1 and TRBJ2-3; TRBD1 aligns across 7 bases. Germline V gene lookup returns CDR1 MGHRA and CDR2 YSYEKL. J gave up 2 bases and V 4 bases, and 6 bases lay outside the gene matches. The CDR3 loop spans 15 amino acids. In nucleotides, the CDR3 is TGCGCCAGCAGCCCTCGGACAGGATACACAGATACGCAGTATTTT. This gives the protein CASSPRTGYTDTQYF.

This clonotype appeared a few times. This chain joins TRBV20-1 and TRBJ2-3; TRBD2 aligns across 9 bases. The CDR3 runs 16 residues. CDR1 DFQATT and CDR2 SNEGSKA come from the germline V gene (reference sequence). Trimming at V came to 5 bases and at J to 6 bases, leaving 15 bases not matched to a gene. CDR3: CSAEPGSSGEVDTQYF. CDR3 bases: TGCAGTGCTGAACCCGGTTCTAGCGGGGAAGTCGATACGCAGTATTTT.

This rearrangement joins TRBV29-1 to TRBJ2-1; D may be TRBD2 (7 bases). The CDR3 has 12 amino acids. Trimming took off 4 bases at V and 6 bases at J, with 10 bases between the two ends. Looked up from germline, CDR1 is SQVTM and CDR2 is ANQGSEA. CDR3 nucleotides: TGCAGCGTTGGTAGGGGGGGCAATGAGCAGTTCTTC. This translates into CSVGRGGNEQFF.

Ten or more counts support this clonotype. This rearrangement joins TRBV7-9 to TRBJ2-3, with D unclear. The CDR3 extends over 12 amino acids. With 3 bases removed from V and 2 bases from J, the gap between germline ends came to 3 bases. Germline-derived CDR1 and CDR2 are SEHNR and FQNEAQ (reference sequence). CDR3 in DNA: TGTGCCAGCAGCTTCCTCACAGATACGCAGTATTTT. Its protein is CASSFLTDTQYF.

This chain joins TRBV6-2 or TRBV6-3 and TRBJ1-2; the match to TRBD1 covers 8 bases. The CDR3 spans 14 residues. The ends lost 7 bases at V and 2 bases at J; junction bases unmatched: 6. Germline V gene sequence: CDR1 MNHEY, CDR2 SVGEGT. The CDR3 nucleotides are TGTGCCAGCACCTGGGACAGGCACAACTATGGCTACACCTTC. The encoded protein is CASTWDRHNYGYTF.

This clonotype was observed at least ten times. The chain carries TRBV12-3 or TRBV12-4 and TRBJ2-7; D not resolved. Trimming shortened V by 3 bases and J by 7 bases, and 13 bases separated the two germline ends. CDR3 length equals 13 residues. The CDR3 protein is CASSFGVFVEQYV. CDR3 DNA sequence: TGTGCCAGCAGTTTTGGGGTATTTGTAGAGCAGTACGTC.

Regarding this clonotype: Compared with germline, one end of the junction differs, possibly owing to a read error. This chain joins TRBV12-3 or TRBV12-4 and TRBJ1-4; TRBD1 might be the D (6 bases). This CDR3 contains 14 residues. For the CDR3, the DNA is TGTGCCAGCAGATTAGGGGGGGCTAATGAAAAACTGTTTTTT. It translates to CASRLGGANEKLFF.

This clonotype was detected many times. This sequence joins TRBV7-2 and TRBJ1-1; D is undetermined. Germline V gives CDR1 SGHTA, CDR2 FQGNSA. The germline V and J ends were trimmed by 1 base and 10 bases, with 7 bases remaining between them. This CDR3 has 11 residues. CDR3 loop: CASSLGWGAFF. CDR3 DNA: TGTGCCAGCAGCTTAGGTTGGGGAGCTTTCTTT.

This clonotype was counted many times. As DNA, the CDR3 is TGTGCCAGCAGCTCGACAGCTAACTATGGCTACACCTTC. Its translation: CASSSTANYGYTF. The V and J genes are TRBV7-8 and TRBJ1-2; D perhaps matches TRBD1 (5 bases). The germline CDR1 and CDR2 sequences are SGHVS and FQNEAQ. The CDR3 spans 13 residues. Deletions cut 4 bases from V and 0 bases from J, with 6 bases between.

This clonotype showed up many times. The chain has TRBV7-9 and TRBJ2-3; D gene uncertain. Germline CDR1 SEHNR, CDR2 FQNEAQ (reference sequence). V lost 5 bases to trimming and J lost 4 bases, with 13 bases between them. This CDR3 contains 14 residues. DNA for the CDR3: TGTGCCAGCAGCCCTCGTCAGGAACCAGATACGCAGTATTTT. Translated, it gives CASSPRQEPDTQYF.

This clonotype was picked up a small number of times. This chain connects TRBV27 to TRBJ2-7; D gene uncertain. Germline V CDR1 and CDR2: MNHEY, SMNVEV (reference sequence). There are 13 residues in the CDR3. V was trimmed by 3 bases and J by 2 bases, leaving 8 bases between them. CDR3 in DNA: TGTGCCAGCAGTTTGGCGGTCGCCTACGAGCAGTACTTC. Protein: CASSLAVAYEQYF.

This rearrangement joins TRBV9 to TRBJ1-5; D might be TRBD1 (5 bases). Between the trimmed V and J ends, which lost 2 bases and 5 bases, there was a span of 11 bases. This CDR3 spans 14 amino acids. Germline V lookup: CDR1 SGDLS, CDR2 YYNGEE. The chain's CDR3 is CASSVSGGDQPQHF. The CDR3 nucleotides read TGTGCCAGCAGCGTTAGCGGAGGGGATCAGCCCCAGCATTTT.

This clonotype was seen only a few times. The chain has TRBV12-3 or TRBV12-4 and TRBJ1-1; a possible D gene is TRBD1 (5 bases). This CDR3 has 14 residues. V lost 5 bases to trimming and J lost 3 bases, with 13 bases between them. CDR3 DNA: TGTGCCAGCAGTACCGACCGAGGGGACACTGAAGCTTTCTTT. Its translation is CASSTDRGDTEAFF.

This clonotype was counted a few times. The chain uses TRBV9 and TRBJ2-3; TRBD2 matches 8 bases. Germline CDR1 is SGDLS and CDR2 is YYNGEE. V shed 0 bases, J shed 5 bases, and the junction held 2 bases outside the gene matches. The length of the CDR3 is 14 residues. The CDR3 loop is CASSVDGREDTQYF. DNA for the CDR3: TGTGCCAGCAGCGTAGACGGGAGGGAAGATACGCAGTATTTT. The whole variable domain, filled in from reference TRBV9 and TRBJ2-3, reads DSGVTQTPKHLITATGQRVTLRCSPRSGDLSVYWYQQSLDQGLQFLIQYYNGEERAKGNILERFSAQQFPDLHSELNLSSLELGDSALYFCASSVDGREDTQYFGPGTRLTVL.

In this sample, this clonotype turned up a few times. This chain connects TRBV2 to TRBJ2-7; D might be TRBD1 (6 bases). Deletions cut 8 bases from V and 4 bases from J, with 21 bases between. The CDR3 is made up of 15 amino acids. From germline, CDR1 is SNHLY and CDR2 FYNNEI. The CDR3 reads CASPSFRDTGYEQYV. The CDR3 DNA reads as TGTGCCAGCCCCTCATTCCGGGACACCGGATACGAGCAGTACGTC.

The chain is built from TRBV29-1 and TRBJ1-2; no clear D. Trimming removed 0 bases at V and 1 base at J, with 6 bases between. The CDR3 covers 13 residues. In germline, CDR1 is SQVTM, CDR2 ANQGSEA. CDR3 loop: CSVEEPINYGYTF. For the CDR3, the DNA is TGCAGCGTTGAAGAGCCTATTAACTATGGCTACACCTTC.

This clonotype was seen a handful of times. The chain carries TRBV10-3 and TRBJ2-7, with D perhaps given as TRBD1 or TRBD2 (5 bases each). This CDR3 has 16 amino acids. In germline, CDR1 is ENHRY, CDR2 SYGVKD. Trimming removed 3 bases at V and 7 bases at J, with 22 bases between. CDR3 in DNA: TGTGCCATCAGTGATGGGGGATTTGAGGCAGATCGGGAGCAGTACGTC. Amino acids: CAISDGGFEADREQYV.

V usage is TRBV15 and J usage is TRBJ2-3; TRBD2 is a possible D gene (7 bases). V shed 2 bases and J shed 2 bases, with 17 bases lying between them. This CDR3 comprises 17 residues. Germline CDR1 reads LNHNV; CDR2 reads YYDKDF (reference sequence). CDR3 nucleotides: TGTGCCACCAGCAGACCTAGCGAAGGGGGGGACACAGATACGCAGTATTTT. Translated, it gives CATSRPSEGGDTDTQYF.